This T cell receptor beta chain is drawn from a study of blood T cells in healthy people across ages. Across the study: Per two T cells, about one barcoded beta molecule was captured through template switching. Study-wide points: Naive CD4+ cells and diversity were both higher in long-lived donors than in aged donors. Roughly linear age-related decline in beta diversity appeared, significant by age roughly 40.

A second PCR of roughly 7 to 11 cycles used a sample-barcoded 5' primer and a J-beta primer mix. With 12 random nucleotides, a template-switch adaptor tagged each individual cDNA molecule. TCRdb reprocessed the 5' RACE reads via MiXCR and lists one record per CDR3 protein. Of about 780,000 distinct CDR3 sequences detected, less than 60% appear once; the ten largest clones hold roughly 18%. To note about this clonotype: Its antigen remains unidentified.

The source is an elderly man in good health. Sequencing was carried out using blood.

The CDR3 DNA is TGTGCCATCGCGGACAGGGGGTCGCAAGAGCAGTACTTC. Translating it yields CAIADRGSQEQYF. The chain uses TRBV6-5 and TRBJ2-7; 10 bases fit TRBD1. Germline V gene sequence: CDR1 MNHEY, CDR2 SVGAGI. Trimming at V came to 10 bases and at J to 7 bases, leaving 10 bases not matched to a gene. This CDR3 region has 13 residues.